The present entry profiles one T cell receptor beta chain with its context. Its antigen is still unknown. The CDR3 loop spans 14 amino acids. Per the germline V gene, CDR1 is SGDLS and CDR2 is YYNGEE. Trimming took off 2 bases at V and 6 bases at J, with 14 bases between the two ends. This entry belongs to a study of cytomegalovirus exposure and HLA in healthy donors. General study points: With later analysis, a missense DCLRE1C variant became linked to TCR beta V- and J-gene trimming.

Nominally healthy donors provided the samples, though records likely missed some immune exposures. Both 60 Vbeta primers and 13 Jbeta primers went into the PCR. Repertoires were generated with immunoSEQ multiplex PCR, while TCRdb's copy carries only in-frame clones and drops some. The sample carries 140,000 to 150,000 clones, over 55% recorded once. The sequenced sample consisted of PBMCs. The receptor was derived from a man between 35 and 55 years old in good health and CMV-seronegative. V and J are TRBV9 and TRBJ1-1, with a weak D call TRBD1 (5 bases). DNA for the CDR3: TGTGCCAGCAGCGTCGCAGGCCAGGGCGCTGAAGCTTTCTTT. Its translation: CASSVAGQGAEAFF. The variable domain in full, completed from reference TRBV9 and TRBJ1-1, reads DSGVTQTPKHLITATGQRVTLRCSPRSGDLSVYWYQQSLDQGLQFLIQYYNGEERAKGNILERFSAQQFPDLHSELNLSSLELGDSALYFCASSVAGQGAEAFFGQGTRLTVV.